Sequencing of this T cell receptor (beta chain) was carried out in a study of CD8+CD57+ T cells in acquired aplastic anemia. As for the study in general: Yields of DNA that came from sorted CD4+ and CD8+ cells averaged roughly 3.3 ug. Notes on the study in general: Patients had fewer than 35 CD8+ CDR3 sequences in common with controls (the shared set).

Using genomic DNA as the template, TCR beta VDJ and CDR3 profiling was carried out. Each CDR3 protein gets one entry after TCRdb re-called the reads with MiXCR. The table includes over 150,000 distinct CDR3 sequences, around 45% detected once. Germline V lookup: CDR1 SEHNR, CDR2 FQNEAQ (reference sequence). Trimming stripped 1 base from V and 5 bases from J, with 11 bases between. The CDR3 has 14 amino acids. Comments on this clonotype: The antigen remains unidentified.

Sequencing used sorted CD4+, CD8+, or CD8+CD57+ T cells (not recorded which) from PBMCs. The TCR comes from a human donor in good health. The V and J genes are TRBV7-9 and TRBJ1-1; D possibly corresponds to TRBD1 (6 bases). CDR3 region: CASSLVARGTEAFF. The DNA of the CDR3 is TGTGCCAGCAGCTTAGTGGCCAGGGGAACTGAAGCTTTCTTT.